A selection of T cell receptor beta chains follows, all from one sample in a study of cytomegalovirus exposure and HLA in healthy donors. Clones were read by immunoSEQ multiplex PCR, and TCRdb kept only the in-frame ones, dropping some. The sample lists some 80,000 clones, about 78% occurring once. Sequenced material: PBMCs. The receptors were gathered from a man aged 45 to 65 in good health and CMV-seronegative. Each CDR3 is given with its conserved first and last residue. D genes are given only for firm matches. Clone sizes are given selectively: once, few, many, or a class where the clone is expanded.

>-|TRBJ1-5|TRBV5-5|-
CASSLQYSTSNQPQHF
TGTGCCAGCAGCTTGCAGTACAGTACTAGCAATCAGCCCCAGCATTTT
>-|TRBJ2-3|TRBV28|-
CASKGGDTQYF
TGTGCCAGCAAAGGGGGAGATACGCAGTATTTT
>-|TRBJ1-2|TRBV6-1|-
CASTGDRVGYTF
TGTGCCAGCACAGGGGACCGTGTGGGCTACACCTTC
>TRBD2|TRBJ2-1|TRBV5-1|once
CASSWAGGVYNEQFF
TGCGCCAGCAGCTGGGCCGGGGGGGTGTACAATGAGCAGTTCTTC
>-|TRBJ2-3|TRBV14|-
CASSQELVPGGTQYF
TGTGCCAGCAGCCAAGAATTGGTCCCCGGGGGTACGCAGTATTTT
>TRBD2|TRBJ2-6|TRBV7-9|-
CASSTWGRAGANVLTF
TGTGCCAGCAGCACCTGGGGGAGGGCTGGGGCCAACGTCCTGACTTTC
>-|TRBJ2-7|TRBV18|-
CASSPLQASYEQYF
TGTGCCAGCTCACCATTACAGGCCAGCTACGAGCAGTACTTC
>-|TRBJ1-6|TRBV2|-
CASSEKGRVGNSPLHF
TGTGCCAGCAGTGAGAAGGGCAGGGTGGGCAATTCACCCCTCCACTTT
>-|TRBJ1-1|TRBV7-9|once
CSGGGDGAFF
TGTTCCGGGGGAGGGGACGGGGCTTTCTTT
>-|TRBJ1-2|TRBV5-5|-
CASSGQASTNYGYTF
TGTGCCAGCAGCGGGCAGGCTAGCACTAACTATGGCTACACCTTC
>TRBD1|TRBJ2-5|TRBV5-4|once
CASSLGDRAWQEAQYF
TGTGCCAGCAGCTTGGGGGACAGGGCTTGGCAAGAGGCCCAGTACTTC
>-|TRBJ1-3|TRBV10-3|-
CAIGSGSSGNTIYF
TGTGCCATCGGATCCGGGAGCTCTGGAAACACCATATATTTT
>-|TRBJ2-7|TRBV6-5|-
CASSYAARAYEQYF
TGTGCCAGCAGTTACGCGGCCCGCGCCTACGAGCAGTACTTC
>-|TRBJ1-6|TRBV9|once
CASSPMGSNSPLHF
TGTGCCAGCAGCCCAATGGGGAGTAATTCACCCCTCCACTTT
>TRBD1|TRBJ1-1|TRBV28|few
CATNRGSVTEAFF
TGTGCCACCAACAGGGGGTCGGTTACTGAAGCTTTCTTT
>TRBD1|TRBJ1-6|TRBV10-3|-
CAIGQGADNSPLHF
TGTGCCATCGGCCAGGGGGCCGATAATTCACCCCTCCACTTT
>-|TRBJ1-2|TRBV6-6|few
CASSPGYGYTF
TGTGCCAGCAGTCCAGGGTATGGCTACACCTTC
>TRBD1|TRBJ2-1|TRBV27|-
CASRLITGANEQFF
TGTGCCAGCAGATTAATCACAGGGGCCAATGAGCAGTTCTTC
>-|TRBJ2-2|TRBV28|-
CASRNQGTGELFF
TGTGCCAGCAGAAACCAGGGGACCGGGGAGCTGTTTTTT
>TRBD1|TRBJ1-1|TRBV4-2|-
CASSYNPTGANTEAFF
TGTGCCAGCAGCTATAACCCGACAGGGGCGAACACTGAAGCTTTCTTT
>-|TRBJ2-5|TRBV5-5|-
CASSLAPGSETQYF
TGTGCCAGCAGCTTGGCCCCAGGGTCAGAGACCCAGTACTTC
>-|TRBJ1-3|TRBV5-6|few
CASSRGGNTIYF
TGTGCCAGCTCCAGGGGTGGAAACACCATATATTTT